The 9 T cell receptor beta chains presented below share a single source sample, sequenced in a study of cytotoxic CD8 clonotypes in ibrutinib-treated CLL. Only in-frame clones appear in the TCRdb table, and some are missing; sequencing was by immunoSEQ multiplex PCR. The table records over 200,000 clones, roughly three quarters of them present only once. The specimen comprised PBMCs, sampled after 12 months of ibrutinib treatment. All receptors derive from a human donor with chronic lymphocytic leukemia.

This rearrangement joins TRBV27 to TRBJ1-5, with D tentatively TRBD1 (5 bases). Germline CDR1 and CDR2: MNHEY and SMNVEV (reference sequence). This CDR3 is built from 19 residues. V was pared by 7 bases and J by 5 bases, with 30 bases between. CDR3 DNA sequence: TGTGCCAGCAACTTACCCTCCGAAACTCGGGGGGGGACCGATCAGCCCCAGCATTTT. Its protein is CASNLPSETRGGTDQPQHF.

The genes are TRBV11-3 and TRBJ2-1, with TRBD2 matching 12 bases. CDR1 is SGHNT, CDR2 YENEEA, per germline. The ends lost 5 bases at V and 0 bases at J; junction bases unmatched: 8. The CDR3 loop spans 18 amino acids. The CDR3 DNA reads as TGTGCCAGCAGCCCCAGGACTAGCGGGGCCAGCTCCTACAATGAGCAGTTCTTC. It encodes CASSPRTSGASSYNEQFF.

The V call is TRBV7-8, the J call TRBJ2-7; 9 bases match TRBD2. The CDR3 has 19 amino acids. The germline V gene encodes CDR1 SGHVS and CDR2 FQNEAQ. Trimming at V came to 0 bases and at J to 0 bases, leaving 12 bases not matched to a gene. This CDR3 is CASSLAAGGTSFLSYEQYF. The CDR3 DNA is TGTGCCAGCAGCTTAGCTGCGGGGGGGACGTCCTTTCTCTCCTACGAGCAGTACTTC.

The chain employs TRBV18 and TRBJ2-5; the D is unclear. Germline V CDR1 and CDR2: KGHSH, LQKENI. This CDR3 has 15 residues. The ends were cut back, 3 bases at V and 2 bases at J, with 13 bases in the middle. CDR3 sequence: CASSPGRGRQETQYF. CDR3 DNA: TGTGCCAGCTCACCGGGCCGAGGACGTCAAGAGACCCAGTACTTC.

This chain uses TRBV2 with TRBJ1-2; TRBD1 agrees at 8 bases. The CDR3 has 13 residues. Germline CDR1 SNHLY, CDR2 FYNNEI. The ends lost 5 bases at V and 6 bases at J; junction bases unmatched: 5. Here the CDR3 reads CASSNSGGHGYTF. The CDR3, as DNA: TGTGCCAGCAGTAATTCAGGGGGCCATGGCTACACCTTC.

This clone was seen more than once but under ten times. CDR3 bases: TGTGCCAGCAGCTTTGGGAGGAACACTGAAGCTTTCTTT. Protein product: CASSFGRNTEAFF. This sequence joins TRBV11-2 and TRBJ1-1, with no clear D. The CDR3 loop spans 13 amino acids. V dropped 3 bases and J dropped 1 base, with 6 bases sitting between them. Germline CDR1 is SGHAT and CDR2 is FQNNGV.

The J gene is TRBJ1-1, the V gene TRBV28; D call uncertain. V was clipped by 3 bases and J by 1 base, with 9 bases between them. CDR1 is MDHEN, CDR2 SYDVKM, per germline. This CDR3 is 14 amino acids long. The CDR3 DNA follows: TGTGCCAGCAGTTTCAGAGGCTGGAACACTGAAGCTTTCTTT. Its translation: CASSFRGWNTEAFF.

The V gene is TRBV5-1, the J gene TRBJ2-4; 9 bases fit TRBD1. The CDR3 spans 17 residues. Germline V lookup: CDR1 SGHRS, CDR2 YFSETQ. With V trimmed by 0 bases and J by 2 bases, 6 bases remained unmatched. CDR3 nucleotide sequence: TGCGCCAGCAGCTTGGTAGGGACAGGGAAGCCCAAAAACATTCAGTACTTC. Its translation is CASSLVGTGKPKNIQYF.

This clone was observed a few times. The chain employs TRBV25-1 and TRBJ2-3; D possibly uses TRBD1 or TRBD2 (5 bases each). Trimming took 3 bases from V and 2 from J, leaving 9 bases between them. Germline V gene data show CDR1 as MGHDK and CDR2 as SYGVNS. This CDR3 is 14 amino acids long. This chain's CDR3 is CASSDRGATDTQYF. CDR3 bases: TGTGCCAGCAGTGACCGGGGCGCCACAGATACGCAGTATTTT.